This is a list of T cell receptor beta chains from one sample in a study of cytomegalovirus exposure and HLA in healthy donors. The repertoire was sequenced with immunoSEQ multiplex PCR; TCRdb's copy has only in-frame clones and lacks some. This table holds more than 95,000 clones, roughly three quarters found once. The sample consisted of PBMCs. The receptors here all came from a man under 40 in good health and CMV-seropositive. CDR3s include the opening cysteine and the closing phenylalanine or tryptophan. Each record gives: clone size, D gene, J gene, V gene, CDR3 DNA, CDR3 protein. The D gene is left open where the match is weak. Size values are once, few and many counts, or a class for expanded clones, and some rows have none.

few	-	TRBJ1-5	TRBV28	TGTGCCAGCAGTTCTACAGGGTTCAATCAGCCCCAGCATTTT	CASSSTGFNQPQHF
once	-	TRBJ1-2	TRBV7-2	TGTGCGGCAGGGGCTTACTATGGCTACACCTTC	CAAGAYYGYTF
-	TRBD1	TRBJ1-1	TRBV6-6	TGTGCCAGCAGCTTCGACAGGGGGCCTGAAGCTTTCTTT	CASSFDRGPEAFF
-	-	TRBJ2-5	TRBV2	TGTGCCAGCAGTTACAAAGAGACCCAGTACTTC	CASSYKETQYF
-	-	TRBJ2-2	TRBV19	TGTGCCAGTAGTATAGTAGCCAGAAGTGGCGCCGGGGAGCTGTTTTTT	CASSIVARSGAGELFF
-	-	TRBJ2-5	TRBV10-3	TGTGCCACCCGACCAGACAGTAACCAAGAGACCCAGTACTTC	CATRPDSNQETQYF
-	-	TRBJ2-5	TRBV18	TGTGCCAGCTCACCCGAAGAGACCCAGTACTTC	CASSPEETQYF
-	-	TRBJ1-1	TRBV6-1	TGTGCCAGCAGTCTCCCCCTAGACGGAGCTGAAGCTTTCTTT	CASSLPLDGAEAFF
-	TRBD2	TRBJ2-7	TRBV10-3	TGTGCCATCAGTGAAGGGGCGGGAGGCTACGAGCAGTACTTC	CAISEGAGGYEQYF
-	TRBD1	TRBJ2-1	TRBV5-1	TGCGCCAGCAGCGGGGACAGGATTTACAATGAGCAGTTCTTC	CASSGDRIYNEQFF
-	-	TRBJ2-7	TRBV7-9	TGTGCCAGCAGGGAACTTGGGGCCTCCTACGAGCAGTACTTC	CASRELGASYEQYF
-	-	TRBJ1-3	TRBV30	TGTGCCTGGAACCGGGGGAGCTCTGGAAACACCATATATTTT	CAWNRGSSGNTIYF
-	TRBD2	TRBJ2-7	TRBV19	TGTGCCAGTAGTATTGAATTGGCGGGAGTAGGGTACGAGCAGTACTTC	CASSIELAGVGYEQYF
few	TRBD2	TRBJ2-2	TRBV6-1	TGTGCCAGCAGGCGGGAGGGTACCGGGGAGCTGTTTTTT	CASRREGTGELFF
few	TRBD2	TRBJ2-1	TRBV7-6	TGTGCCAGCAGCTTATTCGCGGGAGTGAACAATGAGCAGTTCTTC	CASSLFAGVNNEQFF
-	TRBD2	TRBJ2-7	TRBV13	TGTGCCAGCAGCCACGGGACTAGCGGGAGGTGGTACGAGCAGTACTTC	CASSHGTSGRWYEQYF
-	-	TRBJ2-5	TRBV4-1	TGCGCCAGCAGCCCCCGGACTTGGGAGACCCAGTACTTC	CASSPRTWETQYF
-	-	TRBJ2-7	TRBV18	TGTGCCAGCTCACCTCGACAGGAAAACTACGAGCAGTACTTC	CASSPRQENYEQYF
few	TRBD1	TRBJ2-7	TRBV15	TGTGCCACCAGCGGCACAGGGGCCCTTTACGAGCAGTACTTC	CATSGTGALYEQYF
-	TRBD2	TRBJ2-1	TRBV9	TGTGCCAGCAGCGGCGCTAGCGGGAGGAGGTACAATGAGCAGTTCTTC	CASSGASGRRYNEQFF
-	-	TRBJ2-1	TRBV27	TGTGCCAGCAGTTTAGGTACCCGGGAGCAGTTCTTC	CASSLGTREQFF
once	-	TRBJ2-3	TRBV21-1	TGTGCCAGTTGGGGCCCGCACGTCACAGATACGCAGTATTTT	CASWGPHVTDTQYF
-	-	TRBJ2-3	TRBV5-6	TGTGCCAGCAGCTTCCCAGGGGCCCTTAGCACAGATACGCAGTATTTT	CASSFPGALSTDTQYF
-	-	TRBJ1-1	TRBV4-3	TGCGCCAGCAGCCAAGATCTAGCGGAGCGGTCGAGGACTGAAGCTTTCTTT	CASSQDLAERSRTEAFF
-	TRBD2	TRBJ2-7	TRBV7-8	TGTGCCAGCAGCTACGATTCTAGCGGGAGTGTTTATTACGAGCAGTACTTC	CASSYDSSGSVYYEQYF
-	TRBD2	TRBJ2-7	TRBV9	TGTGCCAGCAGCGTTAGCGGGAGGGCCCTCGAGCAGTACTTC	CASSVSGRALEQYF
-	-	TRBJ1-5	TRBV7-9	TGTGCCAGCAGCTTACCCGGGGACAATCAGCCCCAGCATTTT	CASSLPGDNQPQHF
-	-	TRBJ2-5	TRBV19	TGTGCCAGTAGTATTTTCACAGAAGAGACCCAGTACTTC	CASSIFTEETQYF
-	-	TRBJ2-1	TRBV4-3	TGCGCCAGCAGCCAAGAAGCGACCTCCTACAATGAGCAGTTCTTC	CASSQEATSYNEQFF
-	TRBD1	TRBJ1-2	TRBV9	TGTGCCAGCAGCTTCTCAGGGGGCCCTAACTATGGCTACACCTTC	CASSFSGGPNYGYTF
-	-	TRBJ2-7	TRBV5-4	TGTGCCAGCAGCTTGGCGGACACAGGGGAGCAGTACTTC	CASSLADTGEQYF
few	-	TRBJ1-2	TRBV30	TGTGCCTGGAGTTCGGTCCTCAAAGGCTACACCTTC	CAWSSVLKGYTF
-	-	TRBJ1-2	TRBV5-3	TGTGCCAGAAGCCTCGGGACAATTTATGGCTACACCTTC	CARSLGTIYGYTF
-	-	TRBJ2-1	TRBV29-1	TGCAGCGCGATAACAGCCAGAGTCAATGAGCAGTTCTTC	CSAITARVNEQFF
once	TRBD2	TRBJ2-7	TRBV9	TGTGCCAGCAGCGCAGGACTAGCGGACTTCTACGAGCAGTACTTC	CASSAGLADFYEQYF